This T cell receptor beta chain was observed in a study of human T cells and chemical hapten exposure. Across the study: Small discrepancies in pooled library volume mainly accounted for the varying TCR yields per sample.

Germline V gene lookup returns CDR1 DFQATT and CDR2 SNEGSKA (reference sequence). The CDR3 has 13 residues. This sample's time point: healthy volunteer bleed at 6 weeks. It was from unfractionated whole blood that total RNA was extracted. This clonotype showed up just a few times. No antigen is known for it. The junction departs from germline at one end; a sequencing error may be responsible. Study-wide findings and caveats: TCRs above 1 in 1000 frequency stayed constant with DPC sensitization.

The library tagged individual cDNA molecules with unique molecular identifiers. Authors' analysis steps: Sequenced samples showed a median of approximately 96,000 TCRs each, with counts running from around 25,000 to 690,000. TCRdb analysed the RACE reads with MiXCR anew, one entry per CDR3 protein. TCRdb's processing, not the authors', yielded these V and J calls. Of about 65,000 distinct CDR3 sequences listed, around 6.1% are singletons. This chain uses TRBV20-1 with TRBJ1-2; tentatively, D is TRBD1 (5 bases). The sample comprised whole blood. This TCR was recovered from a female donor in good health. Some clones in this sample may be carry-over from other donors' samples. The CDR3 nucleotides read TGCAGTGCTAGGACAGAAAGCTCTTATGGCGACACCTTC. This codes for CSARTESSYGDTF.